This TCR beta chain was sequenced in a study of response to subunit inactivated influenza vaccine (dated by TCRdb to about 2018). Regarding the study in general: Deep quantitative profiling of the T cell receptor repertoire was used in the study to follow responses to a trivalent subunit inactivated influenza vaccine. The paper's findings and limits, for the study overall: The authors suggested that each seasonal influenza vaccination may recruit only a limited number of new T cells.

Based on the germline V gene, the CDR1 and CDR2 sequences are SGHRS and YFSETQ. Reading from cysteine to phenylalanine, the CDR3 counts 16 amino acids. The CDR3 DNA has 48 bases and is translated from base 1. Compared with germline, V lacks 4 bases and J lacks 2 bases; bases without a gene match: 7. The library was built by means of RT-PCR. Sequencer: Illumina HiSeq 2500. TCRdb applied fastp at Q25 and MiXCR to the public reads, then kept only in-frame beta chains. Duplicate CDR3 protein sequences are folded into a single record with the most common DNA and genes. In this sample the table shows 400,000 to 650,000 distinct CDR3 sequences, approximately 7.2% of which occur a single time. The ten largest clonotypes hold 10% to 15% of the sample. This clonotype turned up a few times. Its target antigen remains unknown. It has no much larger one-base neighbor in the sample; base qualities were not kept.

The material sequenced was PBMCs from blood, taken roughly 24 months after vaccination. The sequence links TRBV5-1 to TRBJ2-1, with 9 junctional bases fitting TRBD2. The clonotype originates from a man aged 50 to 69 who received an inactivated influenza vaccine. Donor details come from another sample of the same person, matched by shared clones. The bases read TGCGCCAGCAGCCCCAACCCTAGCGGGACCTACAATGAGCAGTTCTTC. Translated, this gives CASSPNPSGTYNEQFF.